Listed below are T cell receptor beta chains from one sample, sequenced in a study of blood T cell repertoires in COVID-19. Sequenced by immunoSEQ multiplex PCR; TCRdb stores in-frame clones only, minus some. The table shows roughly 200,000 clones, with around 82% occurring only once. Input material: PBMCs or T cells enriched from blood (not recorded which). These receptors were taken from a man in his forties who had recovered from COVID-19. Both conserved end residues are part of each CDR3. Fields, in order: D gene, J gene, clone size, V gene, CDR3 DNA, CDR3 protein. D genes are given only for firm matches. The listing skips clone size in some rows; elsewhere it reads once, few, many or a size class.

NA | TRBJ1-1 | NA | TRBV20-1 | TGCAGTGCTACAAGGGAGATTGAAGCTTTCTTT | CSATREIEAFF
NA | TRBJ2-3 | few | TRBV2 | TGTGCCAGCAGTGCCCCTCTTTCAGCGGCAGCCACAGATACGCAGTATTTT | CASSAPLSAAATDTQYF
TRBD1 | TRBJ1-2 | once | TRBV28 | TGTGCCAGCAGTTTATTTGCAGGGGGTCTCGGGGGCTACACCTTC | CASSLFAGGLGGYTF
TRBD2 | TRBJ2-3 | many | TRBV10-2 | TGCGCCAGCCGCCTTGGACTAGCGGGAGGTATGACGCAGTATTTT | CASRLGLAGGMTQYF
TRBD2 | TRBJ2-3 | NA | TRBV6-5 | TGTGCCAGCAGCCGGGGACTAGAATGGGATACGCAGTATTTT | CASSRGLEWDTQYF
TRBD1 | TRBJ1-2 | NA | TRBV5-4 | TGTGCCAGCAGCTTACCGGGACAGGGTGGGACTCCATCTGGCTACACCTTC | CASSLPGQGGTPSGYTF
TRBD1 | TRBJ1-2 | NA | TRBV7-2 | TGTGCCAGCAGCCTCCGACAGGGGGGCGTGGGTGGCTACACCTTC | CASSLRQGGVGGYTF
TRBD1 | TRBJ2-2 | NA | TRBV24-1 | TGTGCCACCAGCGACTACGGGACAGGGGACTACTGGAACACCGGGGAGCTGTTTTTT | CATSDYGTGDYWNTGELFF
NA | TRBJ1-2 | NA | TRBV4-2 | TGTGCCAGCAGCCAAGCAGACTCCTCGGGGGGCTACACCTTC | CASSQADSSGGYTF
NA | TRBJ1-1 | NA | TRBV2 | TGTGCCAGCAGTGAACGTTTTGTAGGTGCAGGCACTGAAGCTTTCTTT | CASSERFVGAGTEAFF
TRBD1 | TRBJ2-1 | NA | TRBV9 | TGTGCCAGCAGCCGATCCCGGACAGGGAACTACAATGAGCAGTTCTTC | CASSRSRTGNYNEQFF
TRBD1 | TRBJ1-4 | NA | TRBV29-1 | TGCAGCGCTAAGACAGGGGCTGAAAAACTGTTTTTT | CSAKTGAEKLFF
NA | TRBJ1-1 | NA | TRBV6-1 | TGTGCCAGCAGTGACCGGGAGAACACTGAAGCTTTCTTT | CASSDRENTEAFF
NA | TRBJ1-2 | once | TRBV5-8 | TGTGCCAGCAGCTTGATCCGGGGAAGTGGCTACACCTTC | CASSLIRGSGYTF
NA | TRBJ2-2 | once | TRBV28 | TGTGCCAGCAGTTTTTCAGGTTGGGCCGGGGAGCTGTTTTTT | CASSFSGWAGELFF
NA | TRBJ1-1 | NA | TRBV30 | TGTGCCTGGAGTGTGGGCCAGATCACTGAAGCTTTCTTT | CAWSVGQITEAFF
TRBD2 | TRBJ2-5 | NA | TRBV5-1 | TGCGCCAGCAGCACCGGACTAGCGGGAGAGACCCAGTACTTC | CASSTGLAGETQYF
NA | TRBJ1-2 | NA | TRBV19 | TGTGCCAGTAGTATCGACACCCCGGATGGCTACACCTTC | CASSIDTPDGYTF
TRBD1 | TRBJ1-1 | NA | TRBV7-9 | TGTGCCAGCAGCGGAACCGGGACAGACGAACAAGCTTTCTTT | CASSGTGTDEQAFF
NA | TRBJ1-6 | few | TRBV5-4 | TGTGCCACTAAACCTCAGGGTCATAATTCACCCCTCCACTTT | CATKPQGHNSPLHF
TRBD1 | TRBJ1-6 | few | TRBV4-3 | TGCGCCAGCAGCCGCTCACAGGGGGTAGATTCACCCCTCCACTTT | CASSRSQGVDSPLHF
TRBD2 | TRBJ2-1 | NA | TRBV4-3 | TGCGCCAGCAGCCTAGGACTAGCGGGGCGATACAATGAGCAGTTCTTC | CASSLGLAGRYNEQFF
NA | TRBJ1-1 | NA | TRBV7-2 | TGTGCCAGCAGCTTAAGTGGGACTGTGGGCGCTGAAGCTTTCTTT | CASSLSGTVGAEAFF
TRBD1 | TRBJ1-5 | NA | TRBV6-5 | TGTGCCAGCAGTCAGGGGACAGGGGTCAATCAGCCCCAGCATTTT | CASSQGTGVNQPQHF
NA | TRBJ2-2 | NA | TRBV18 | TGTGCCAGCTCACCCCCAGGGACCGGGGAGCTGTTTTTT | CASSPPGTGELFF
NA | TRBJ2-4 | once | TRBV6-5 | TGTGCCAGCAGTTACGGGGGAGGTAAAAACATTCAGTACTTC | CASSYGGGKNIQYF
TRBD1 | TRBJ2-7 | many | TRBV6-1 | TGTGCCAGCAGTGAAGCCCCACAGGGGGCAGGGCAGTACTTC | CASSEAPQGAGQYF
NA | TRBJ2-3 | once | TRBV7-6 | TGTGCCAGCAGCTTAGGCGGAGGGGCAGATACGCAGTATTTT | CASSLGGGADTQYF
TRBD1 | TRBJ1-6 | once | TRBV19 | TGTGCCAGTAGCCCAACACAGGGGTTAAATTCACCCCTCCACTTT | CASSPTQGLNSPLHF
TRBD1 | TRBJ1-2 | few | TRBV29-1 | TGCAGCGTTGAAGATCCCACAGGGGTCTTCTATGGCTACACCTTC | CSVEDPTGVFYGYTF
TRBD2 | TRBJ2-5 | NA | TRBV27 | TGTGCCAGCAGTTTAGGGGGGGGTTCAGGGCAGAGAGAGACCCAGTACTTC | CASSLGGGSGQRETQYF
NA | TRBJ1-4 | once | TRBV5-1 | TGCGCCAGCAGCGCTGACGGGGCAACTAATGAAAAACTGTTTTTT | CASSADGATNEKLFF
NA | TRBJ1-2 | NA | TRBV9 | TGTGCCAGCAGCGTAGGAGGGGGCTATGGCTACACCTTC | CASSVGGGYGYTF
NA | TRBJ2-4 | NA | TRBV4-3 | TGCGCCAGCAGCCAAGCAGGGCGAGAAGACATTCAGTACTTC | CASSQAGREDIQYF
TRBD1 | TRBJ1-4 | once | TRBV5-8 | TGTGCCAGCAGCAATTACTGGGACAGCGATCTGTTTTTT | CASSNYWDSDLFF
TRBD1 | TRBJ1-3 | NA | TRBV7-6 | TGTGCCAGCAGCTTTAGGTCAGGGGGCTCTGGAAACACCATATATTTT | CASSFRSGGSGNTIYF
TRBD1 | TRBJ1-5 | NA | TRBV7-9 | TGTGCCAGCAGCTTAGGGGCAGGGGGCCGCAATCAGCCCCAGCATTTT | CASSLGAGGRNQPQHF
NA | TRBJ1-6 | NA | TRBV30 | TGTGCCTGGAGCCTTTCGAGCTCCTATAATTCACCCCTCCACTTT | CAWSLSSSYNSPLHF
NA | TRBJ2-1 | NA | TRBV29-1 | TGCAGCGGCAGTCAGGGGTACAATGAGCAGTTCTTC | CSGSQGYNEQFF
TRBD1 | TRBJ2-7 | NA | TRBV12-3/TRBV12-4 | TGTGCCAGCAGTTTTGACAGGGCCTACGAGCAGTACTTC | CASSFDRAYEQYF
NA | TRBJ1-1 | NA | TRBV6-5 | TGTGCCAGCGGGCAGGTTGGCACTGAAGCTTTCTTT | CASGQVGTEAFF
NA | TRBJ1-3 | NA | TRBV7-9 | TGTGCCAGCAGCCCCCCGGGGGGCTCTGGAAACACCATATATTTT | CASSPPGGSGNTIYF
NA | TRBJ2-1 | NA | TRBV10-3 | TGTGCCATCATGGGGAGGCGGGGCGGGGACTACAATGAGCAGTTCTTC | CAIMGRRGGDYNEQFF
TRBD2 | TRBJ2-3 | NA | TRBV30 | TGTGCCTGGACCCCGGGACTAGCGGGAGGGAAAGATACGCAGTATTTT | CAWTPGLAGGKDTQYF
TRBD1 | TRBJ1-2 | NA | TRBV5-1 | TGCGCCAGCAGCACGGACAGGGCCTTTGGCTACACCTTC | CASSTDRAFGYTF
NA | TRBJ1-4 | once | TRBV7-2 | TGTGCCAGCAGCCCAGGGTCGTACGAAAAACTGTTTTTT | CASSPGSYEKLFF
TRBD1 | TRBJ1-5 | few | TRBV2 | TGTGCCAGCAGCGGGGCCGGACAGGGGAGACAGCCCCAGCATTTT | CASSGAGQGRQPQHF
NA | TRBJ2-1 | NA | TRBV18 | TGTGCCAGCTCACGGGATGGGGCTGATGAGCAGTTCTTC | CASSRDGADEQFF
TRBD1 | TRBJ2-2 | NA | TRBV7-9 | TGTGCCAGCAGCCAGAGACAGGGAGCCGGGGAGCTGTTTTTT | CASSQRQGAGELFF
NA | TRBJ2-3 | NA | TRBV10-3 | TGTGCCATCAGTGACCCTCGTAGCGCAGATACGCAGTATTTT | CAISDPRSADTQYF
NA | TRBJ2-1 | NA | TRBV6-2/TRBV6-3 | TGTGCCAGCAGTCATTACGGCGATGGGCCCTCCAATGAGCAGTTCTTC | CASSHYGDGPSNEQFF
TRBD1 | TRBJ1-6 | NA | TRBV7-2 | TGTGCCAGCAGCTTGACAGGGGGCAACCATTCACCCCTCCACTTT | CASSLTGGNHSPLHF
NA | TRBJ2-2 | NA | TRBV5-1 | TGCGCCAGCAGCCCCGGTGACACCGGGGAGCTGTTTTTT | CASSPGDTGELFF
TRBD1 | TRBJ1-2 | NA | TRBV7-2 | TGTGCCAGCAGCTGGGACAGGGAAAGGGTCGGCTACACCTTC | CASSWDRERVGYTF
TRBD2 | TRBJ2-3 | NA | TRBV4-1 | TGCGCCAGCAGCCAAGATTCTAGCGGGCTCCTCACAGATACGCAGTATTTT | CASSQDSSGLLTDTQYF
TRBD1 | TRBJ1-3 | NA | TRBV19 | TGTGCCAGTACCATGGACAGGGCGGCTGGAAACACCATATATTTT | CASTMDRAAGNTIYF
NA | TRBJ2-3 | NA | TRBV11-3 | TGTGCCAGCAGCTTCCAGGGGACAGATACGCAGTATTTT | CASSFQGTDTQYF